These 4 T cell receptor beta chains originate from one sample sequenced in a study of cytomegalovirus exposure and HLA in healthy donors. It was with 60 Vbeta and 13 Jbeta primers that the PCR ran. TCRdb's copy holds only in-frame clones and misses some; the assay was immunoSEQ multiplex PCR. This table holds approximately 130,000 clones, about 69% found once. Sequences were obtained from PBMCs. Receptors originate from a man under 40 in good health and CMV-seronegative.

The V and J genes are TRBV7-2 and TRBJ2-5; 8 bases align to TRBD2. V lost 2 bases and J lost 5; bases outside the gene matches: 10. The length of the CDR3 is 16 residues. The V gene's germline CDR1 is SGHTA and CDR2 FQGNSA. The CDR3: CASSLTSGLAQETQYF. The CDR3 region has the DNA TGTGCCAGCAGCTTAACCAGCGGACTAGCTCAGGAGACCCAGTACTTC.

This chain joins TRBV29-1 and TRBJ1-6; D not resolved. The V gene lost 0 bases and the J gene lost 5 bases, with 23 bases spanning the gap. Germline values: CDR1 SQVTM, CDR2 ANQGSEA. The CDR3 loop spans 19 amino acids. CDR3 sequence: CSVEDLSKAGQRHNSPLHF. The DNA of the CDR3 is TGCAGCGTTGAAGATCTGAGTAAGGCGGGTCAACGTCATAATTCACCCCTCCACTTT.

The chain is built from TRBV7-3 and TRBJ2-1, with D perhaps TRBD2 (6 bases). The CDR3 has 15 amino acids. CDR1 and CDR2 from the germline V gene are SGHTA and FQGTGA. Trimming removed 5 bases from V and 0 bases from J, with 11 bases in between. CDR3 region: CASSPRGSSYNEQFF. CDR3 DNA: TGTGCCAGCAGCCCACGGGGGAGCTCCTACAATGAGCAGTTCTTC.

This clone was found once. V and J are TRBV5-1 and TRBJ2-1, with 10 bases fitting TRBD2. J was trimmed by 7 bases and V by 3 bases; bases with no gene match: 10. CDR1 is SGHRS, CDR2 YFSETQ, per germline. CDR3 length equals 16 residues. The CDR3 DNA reads as TGCGCCAGCAGCTCGAACCTAGCGGGAGTTGTGAATGAGCAGTTCTTC. Amino acids: CASSSNLAGVVNEQFF.